The 14 T cell receptor beta chains listed next were all sequenced from one sample in a study of control samples from healthy donors and cancer patients (dated by TCRdb to between 2020 and 2021). Library method: the immunoSEQ multiplex PCR assay. Held by TCRdb, this immuneACCESS table contains in-frame sequences only and omits some clones. Under half of the omission traces to an unresolved V gene where checked; the cause of the rest is unknown. The table for this sample lists roughly 120,000 clones; about 93% of them were counted only once. Jointly, the top ten make up about 1.5% of the sample. Sequencing input: PBMCs. These receptors all stem from a man aged 50 to 59 with head and neck cancer.

This clone was detected once. The gene calls are TRBV18 and TRBJ1-1; the D is unclear. Trimming pared 3 bases from V and 3 bases from J, leaving 20 bases between. The CDR3 loop spans 17 amino acids. Germline CDR1 and CDR2: KGHSH and LQKENI. CDR3 residues: CASSPSSPLNLDTEAFF. DNA of the CDR3: TGTGCCAGCTCACCTTCCAGCCCACTCAATTTGGACACTGAAGCTTTCTTT.

The chain is built from TRBV28 and TRBJ1-2; D unclear. Trimming stripped 3 bases from V and 8 bases from J, with 16 bases between. Germline V gives CDR1 MDHEN, CDR2 SYDVKM. This CDR3 region has 14 residues. Here the CDR3 reads CASSFGEIGRGYTF. DNA for the CDR3: TGTGCCAGCAGTTTCGGGGAGATCGGACGGGGCTACACCTTC.

CDR3 DNA sequence: TGCGCCAGCAGCCAAAGTGGACAGGGCGGCACTGAAGCTTTCTTT. Translation: CASSQSGQGGTEAFF. J is TRBJ1-1 and V is TRBV4-1; 8 bases are a match to TRBD1. V lost 2 bases and J lost 4; bases outside the gene matches: 6. Germline V gene data show CDR1 as MGHRA and CDR2 as YSYEKL. This CDR3 comprises 15 residues.

The chain has TRBV5-4 and TRBJ2-3, with no clear D. The CDR3 has 12 amino acids. Germline assignment: CDR1 SGHNT and CDR2 YYREEE (reference sequence). Trimming removed 1 base from V and 4 bases from J, with 4 bases in between. The DNA of the CDR3 is TGTGCCAGCAGCTTGACAGCAGATACGCAGTATTTT. It codes for CASSLTADTQYF. The full variable domain, rest sourced from reference TRBV5-4 and TRBJ2-3, is ETGVTQSPTHLIKTRGQQVTLRCSSQSGHNTVSWYQQALGQGPQFIFQYYREEENGRGNFPPRFSGLQFPNYSSELNVNALELDDSALYLCASSLTADTQYFGPGTRLTVL.

The chain links TRBV5-6 to TRBJ2-1; D could derive from TRBD1 or TRBD2 (5 bases each). V was shortened by 5 bases and J by 6 bases, with 12 bases between the two germline ends. The germline gives CDR1 SGHDT, CDR2 YYEEEE. This CDR3 spans 13 amino acids. The CDR3 region is CASRPLGVNEQFF. DNA of the CDR3: TGTGCCAGCAGACCGTTGGGGGTCAATGAGCAGTTCTTC.

The chain links TRBV27 to TRBJ2-7, with D perhaps TRBD1 (5 bases). V was shortened by 5 bases and J by 2 bases, with 13 bases between the two germline ends. The CDR3 length is 14 residues. CDR1 MNHEY and CDR2 SMNVEV come from the germline V gene (reference sequence). The CDR3 spells CASSHGVGAYEQYF. In DNA, the CDR3 is TGTGCCAGCAGTCATGGGGTAGGGGCCTACGAGCAGTACTTC.

The V gene is TRBV9, the J gene TRBJ2-7; D is unresolved. From germline, CDR1 is SGDLS and CDR2 YYNGEE. V gave up 0 bases and J gave up 0 bases, with 10 bases separating them. The CDR3 is 15 residues long. DNA for the CDR3: TGTGCCAGCAGCGTAGCTGCGTCAGGCTCCTACGAGCAGTACTTC. It yields the protein CASSVAASGSYEQYF.

V gene TRBV19 combines with J gene TRBJ1-2; D may be TRBD1 (5 bases). Per germline, CDR1 LNHDA and CDR2 SQIVND (reference sequence). V was pared by 0 bases and J by 0 bases, with 14 bases between. The CDR3 has 17 amino acids. CDR3 sequence reads: CASSIDFVRVANYGYTF. CDR3 in DNA: TGTGCCAGTAGTATAGATTTCGTCAGGGTGGCTAACTATGGCTACACCTTC.

J is TRBJ2-5 and V is TRBV7-6, with TRBD2 as a possible D gene (5 bases). CDR1 SGHVS and CDR2 FNYEAQ come from the germline V gene. The ends were cut back, 6 bases at V and 5 bases at J, with 13 bases in the middle. There are 13 residues in the CDR3. The CDR3 loop reads CASRTGSGETQYF. CDR3 nucleotides: TGTGCCAGCAGAACGGGGTCCGGGGAGACCCAGTACTTC.

V is TRBV6-2 or TRBV6-3 and J is TRBJ1-2, with a tentative D call TRBD1 (5 bases). CDR3 length: 13 residues. Germline V gene data show CDR1 as MNHEY and CDR2 as SVGEGT. Written as DNA, the CDR3 is TGTGTCACCAGCGTGGGGGCTAACTATGGCTACACCTTC. Translated: CVTSVGANYGYTF.

The V and J genes are TRBV9 and TRBJ2-1; D is ambiguous. Germline CDR1 is SGDLS and CDR2 is YYNGEE. This CDR3 has 15 amino acids. The V gene lost 5 bases and the J gene lost 8 bases, with 20 bases spanning the gap. Here the CDR3 reads CASSLTIGRFDEQFF. The CDR3 DNA reads TGTGCCAGCAGTTTAACCATAGGAAGGTTCGATGAGCAGTTCTTC.

This chain joins TRBV27 and TRBJ2-2, with 10 bases identical to TRBD2. This CDR3 comprises 14 residues. CDR1 is MNHEY, CDR2 SMNVEV, per germline (reference sequence). Trimming removed 6 bases from V and 4 bases from J; junction bases left unmatched: 2. The CDR3 coding sequence is TGTGCCAGCAGGGGACTAGCGCCCACCGGGGAGCTGTTTTTT. Translated, it gives CASRGLAPTGELFF.

The chain is built from TRBV11-2 and TRBJ2-3, with D perhaps being TRBD1 or TRBD2 (5 bases each). Germline CDR1 is SGHAT and CDR2 is FQNNGV. The CDR3 spans 16 residues. V was pared by 5 bases and J by 0 bases, with 15 bases between. This chain's CDR3 is CASSPRVGRSTDTQYF. The CDR3 region has the DNA TGTGCCAGCAGCCCCAGGGTGGGACGCAGCACAGATACGCAGTATTTT.

This clone appeared a single time. It is likely a read error, because the conserved phenylalanine at the end of the CDR3 is missing. The limits of the CDR3 on the DNA are not certain, so only TCRdb's listed CDR3 is given. This chain uses TRBV27 with TRBJ1-5; whether TRBD1, the table's D call, matches the DNA was not checked. Termini included, the CDR3 measures 14 amino acids. Germline V gene data show CDR1 as MNHEY and CDR2 as SMNVEV (reference sequence). CDR3 region: CASSLLGPGQPYHL.